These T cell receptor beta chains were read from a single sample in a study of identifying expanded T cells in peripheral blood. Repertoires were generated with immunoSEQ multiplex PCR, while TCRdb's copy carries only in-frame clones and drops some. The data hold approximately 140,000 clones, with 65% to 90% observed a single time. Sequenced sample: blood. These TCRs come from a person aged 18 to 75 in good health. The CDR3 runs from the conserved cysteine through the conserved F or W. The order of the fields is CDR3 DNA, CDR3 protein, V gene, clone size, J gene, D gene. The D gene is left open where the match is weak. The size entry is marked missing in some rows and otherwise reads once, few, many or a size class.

TGCGCCAGCAGCTTGGGGGCAGTACTAGCTAACTATGGCTACACCTTC CASSLGAVLANYGYTF TRBV5-1 - TRBJ1-2 -
TGTGCCAGCACGAACGGGCTAGCGGGAGATGACGAGCAGTACTTC CASTNGLAGDDEQYF TRBV6-6 - TRBJ2-7 TRBD2
TGTGCCAGCTCCGACGGAATGAACACTGAAGCTTTCTTT CASSDGMNTEAFF TRBV18 - TRBJ1-1 -
TGTGCCAGCAGCCCCCACGGGACACTCGGAAACACCATATATTTT CASSPHGTLGNTIYF TRBV11-2 - TRBJ1-3 -
TGCGCCAGCAGCTTGGCTAGCGGGGGCACAGATACGCAGTATTTT CASSLASGGTDTQYF TRBV5-1 - TRBJ2-3 TRBD2
TGTGCCAGCAGTGAAGGGGGACGGGACAATGAGCAGTTCTTC CASSEGGRDNEQFF TRBV6-4 - TRBJ2-1 -
TGTGCCAGCAGTTCGGGGGGGGTCTTCGAGCAGTACTTC CASSSGGVFEQYF TRBV27 - TRBJ2-7 TRBD2
TGTGCCAGCAGTTCCTATTATAGGGAGGGAAATCAGCCCCAGCATTTT CASSSYYREGNQPQHF TRBV27 few TRBJ1-5 -
TGTGCCAGCAGCTTAACCAGGGACAGCGAGCAGTACTTC CASSLTRDSEQYF TRBV7-3 - TRBJ2-7 TRBD1
TGTGCCACCAGCAGGAGGGATTATAGCAATCAGCCCCAGCATTTT CATSRRDYSNQPQHF TRBV15 - TRBJ1-5 -
TGTGCCAGCAGCTCTCAGGGGAACACTGAAGCTTTCTTT CASSSQGNTEAFF TRBV7-9 - TRBJ1-1 -
TGTGCCAGCAGCAGGGACAGCTACTACGAGCAGTACTTC CASSRDSYYEQYF TRBV21-1 - TRBJ2-7 -
TGTGCCAGCAGCTCCTACTACTCCGGGAGTTATGAAAAACTGTTTTTT CASSSYYSGSYEKLFF TRBV7-8 - TRBJ1-4 -
TGCGCCAGCGGAGGCGGGAGAATCAATGAGCAGTTCTTC CASGGGRINEQFF TRBV10-1 once TRBJ2-1 TRBD2
TGTGCCAGCAGTTTATCCGGGCCTAGCACAGATACGCAGTATTTT CASSLSGPSTDTQYF TRBV28 - TRBJ2-3 -
TGTGCCAGCAGCCAAGGGGCGGGACAGGGACTCTATGGCTACACCTTC CASSQGAGQGLYGYTF TRBV4-2 - TRBJ1-2 TRBD1
TGTGCCAGCAGGGGTTATGGAGGGAGCTCCTACAATGAGCAGTTCTTC CASRGYGGSSYNEQFF TRBV28 - TRBJ2-1 -
TGCAGCGTTGAAGATCCGGGGGAAGACTATGGCTACACCTTC CSVEDPGEDYGYTF TRBV29-1 - TRBJ1-2 -